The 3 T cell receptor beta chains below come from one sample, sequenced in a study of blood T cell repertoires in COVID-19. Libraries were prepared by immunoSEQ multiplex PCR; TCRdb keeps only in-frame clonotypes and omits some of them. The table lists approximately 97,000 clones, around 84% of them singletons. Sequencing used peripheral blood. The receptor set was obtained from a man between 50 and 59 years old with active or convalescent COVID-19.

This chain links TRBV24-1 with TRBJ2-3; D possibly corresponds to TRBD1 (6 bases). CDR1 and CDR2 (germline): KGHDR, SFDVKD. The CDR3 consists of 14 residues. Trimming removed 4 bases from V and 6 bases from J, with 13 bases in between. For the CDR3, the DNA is TGTGCCACCAGTGAGCCTGGGACATCCGATACGCAGTATTTT. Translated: CATSEPGTSDTQYF.

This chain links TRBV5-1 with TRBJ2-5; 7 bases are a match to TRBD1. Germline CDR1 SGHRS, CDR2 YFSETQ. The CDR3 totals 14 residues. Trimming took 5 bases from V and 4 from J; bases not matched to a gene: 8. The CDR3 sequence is CASSGTAAGETQYF. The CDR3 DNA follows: TGCGCCAGCAGTGGGACAGCGGCGGGAGAGACCCAGTACTTC.

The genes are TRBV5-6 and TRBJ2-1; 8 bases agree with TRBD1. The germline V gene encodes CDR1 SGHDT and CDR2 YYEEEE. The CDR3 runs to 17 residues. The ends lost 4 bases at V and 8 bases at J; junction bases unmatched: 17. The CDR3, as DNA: TGTGCCAGCAGCGAGGCAAAGGCCGGGACAGGCTTACATGAGCAGTTCTTC. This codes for CASSEAKAGTGLHEQFF.